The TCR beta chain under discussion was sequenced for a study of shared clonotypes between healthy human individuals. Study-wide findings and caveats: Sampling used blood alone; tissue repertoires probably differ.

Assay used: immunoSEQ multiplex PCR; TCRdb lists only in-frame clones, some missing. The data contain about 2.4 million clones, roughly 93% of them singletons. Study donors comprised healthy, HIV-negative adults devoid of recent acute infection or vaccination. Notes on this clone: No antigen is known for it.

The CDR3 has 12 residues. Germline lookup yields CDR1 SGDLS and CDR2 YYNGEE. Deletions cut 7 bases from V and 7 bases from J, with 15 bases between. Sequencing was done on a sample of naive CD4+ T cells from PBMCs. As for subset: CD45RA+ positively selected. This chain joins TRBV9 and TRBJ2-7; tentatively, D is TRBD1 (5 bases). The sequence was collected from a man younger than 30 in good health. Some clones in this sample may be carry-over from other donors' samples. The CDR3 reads CASGPTPGEQYF. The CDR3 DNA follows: TGTGCCAGCGGACCGACCCCAGGGGAGCAGTACTTC.